This T cell receptor (beta chain) was documented in a study of regulatory T cells in long-lasting Graves disease. Study-wide findings and caveats: It was peripheral blood alone, not thyroid tissue, that was studied.

The time point here: newly diagnosed GD, antithyroid drugs for less than 3 months. The TCR library was made from RNA extracted from PBMCs. Points on this clonotype: Its antigen is still unknown.

Arm-PCR of CDR3 regions and iRepertoire HTBI primers were the basis on which TCR beta libraries were built. TCRdb reprocessed the multiplex PCR reads with MiXCR, giving one entry per CDR3 protein. In the table there are approximately 210,000 distinct CDR3 sequences, about 16% of which are singletons. This CDR3 is 12 amino acids long. Looked up from germline, CDR1 is GTSNPN and CDR2 is SVGIG (reference sequence). Trimming shortened V by 5 bases and J by 10 bases, and 17 bases separated the two germline ends. The material was peripheral blood mononuclear cells (PBMCs), obtained at new diagnosis, from a patient treated with antithyroid drugs. The V and J genes are TRBV30 and TRBJ1-1; D call uncertain. The receptor was isolated from a female donor with Graves disease. The DNA of the CDR3 is TGTGCCTGGGGGAATATCCCCTACAGAGCTTTCTTT. Its protein product is CAWGNIPYRAFF. Supplemented by reference TRBV30 and TRBJ1-1, the full variable domain reads SQTIHQWPATLVQPVGSPLSLECTVEGTSNPNLYWYRQAAGRGLQLLFYSVGIGQISSEVPQNLSASRPQDRQFILSSKKLLLSDSGFYLCAWGNIPYRAFFGQGTRLTVV.